Each of the 27 T cell receptor beta chains below was sequenced from the same sample in a study of blood T cell repertoires in COVID-19. Only in-frame clones appear in the TCRdb table, and some are missing; sequencing was by immunoSEQ multiplex PCR. Found here are some 250,000 clones, 70% to 85% of them singletons; the top ten hold around 16%. The sample comprised PBMCs or T cells enriched from blood (not recorded which). These receptors all stem from a man aged 35 to 55 who had recovered from COVID-19.

The chain is built from TRBV10-3 and TRBJ1-2, with 11 bases identical to TRBD1. Germline V gene sequence: CDR1 ENHRY, CDR2 SYGVKD. V dropped 4 bases and J dropped 7; count of bases not matched to a gene: 8. The CDR3 extends over 15 amino acids. The DNA of the CDR3 is TGTGCCATCAGTGGACCGGGACAGGGGGTAGGTGGCTACACCTTC. Its translation is CAISGPGQGVGGYTF.

In this sample, this clone turned up a few times. The chain links TRBV7-9 to TRBJ1-5; D ambiguous. Trimming removed 5 bases at V and 0 bases at J, with 11 bases between. Germline V CDR1 and CDR2: SEHNR, FQNEAQ (reference sequence). This CDR3 comprises 15 residues. DNA for the CDR3: TGTGCCAGCAGCAAGGGAGGCAATAGCAATCAGCCCCAGCATTTT. Amino acids: CASSKGGNSNQPQHF.

J is TRBJ2-1 and V is TRBV7-3; 9 bases map to TRBD2. The junction had 5 bases not matched to a gene; V was cut back by 5 bases and J by 3 bases. The CDR3 sequence is 15 residues long. Germline-derived CDR1 and CDR2 are SGHTA and FQGTGA. CDR3 amino acids: CASSRLAGIYNEQFF. In DNA form, the CDR3 reads TGTGCCAGCAGCCGTCTAGCGGGGATCTACAATGAGCAGTTCTTC.

This chain connects TRBV4-1 to TRBJ2-7; TRBD1 matches 10 bases. Germline V lookup: CDR1 MGHRA, CDR2 YSYEKL. There are 15 residues in the CDR3. The trim removed 0 bases at V and 2 bases at J, leaving 1 base unmatched. CDR3: CASSQEGQGAYEQYF. The CDR3 DNA reads TGCGCCAGCAGCCAAGAAGGACAGGGGGCCTACGAGCAGTACTTC.

The chain joins TRBV28 to TRBJ1-2, with 10 bases identical to TRBD1. Trimming at V came to 5 bases and at J to 0 bases, leaving 6 bases not matched to a gene. From germline, CDR1 is MDHEN and CDR2 SYDVKM. CDR3 size: 16 residues. Here the CDR3 DNA reads TGTGCCAGCAGTCCCAGCGGACAGGGGGCTAACTATGGCTACACCTTC. Translated: CASSPSGQGANYGYTF.

This clone was seen once. The V call is TRBV19, the J call TRBJ1-5; D is possibly TRBD1 (6 bases). The CDR3 sequence is 16 residues long. Germline V CDR1 and CDR2: LNHDA, SQIVND (reference sequence). The V end was cut by 1 base, the J end by 2 bases, with 12 bases between. CDR3 in amino acids: CASSIGSGVGNQPQHF. The CDR3 DNA sequence: TGTGCCAGTAGTATAGGTTCAGGGGTGGGCAATCAGCCCCAGCATTTT.

This chain links TRBV5-8 with TRBJ2-7; 8 bases match TRBD1. CDR1 and CDR2 (germline): SGHTS, YDEGEE. V dropped 3 bases and J dropped 1; count of bases not matched to a gene: 9. The length of the CDR3 is 16 residues. CDR3 nucleotides: TGTGCCAGCAGCTGGAAGCAGGGGGCTTGGTCCTACGAGCAGTACTTC. Amino acids: CASSWKQGAWSYEQYF. The whole variable domain, remainder taken from reference TRBV5-8 and TRBJ2-7, is EAGVTQSPTHLIKTRGQQATLRCSPISGHTSVYWYQQALGLGLQFLLWYDEGEERNRGNFPPRFSGRQFPNYSSELNVNALELEDSALYLCASSWKQGAWSYEQYFGPGTRLTVT.

The gene calls are TRBV18 and TRBJ2-7; D remains unclear. The CDR3 has 15 residues. Germline V gene sequence: CDR1 KGHSH, CDR2 LQKENI. V was trimmed by 2 bases and J by 2 bases, leaving 13 bases between them. CDR3 residues: CASSPSWAGTYEQYF. The CDR3 DNA sequence: TGTGCCAGCTCACCAAGTTGGGCCGGTACCTACGAGCAGTACTTC.

The chain carries TRBV14 and TRBJ1-2; D possibly corresponds to TRBD1 (5 bases). V dropped 4 bases and J dropped 8 bases, with 11 bases sitting between them. Germline assignment: CDR1 SGHDN and CDR2 FVKESK. The CDR3 length is 12 residues. CDR3 residues: CASSLPGEGYTF. DNA for the CDR3: TGTGCCAGCAGCCTACCGGGGGAAGGCTACACCTTC.

This CDR3 reads CASSYGAGVGDTQYF. Here the CDR3 DNA reads TGTGCCAGCAGTTACGGCGCGGGAGTAGGAGATACGCAGTATTTT. The chain recombines TRBV6-5 with TRBJ2-3, with 7 positions matching TRBD2. CDR1 is MNHEY, CDR2 SVGAGI, per germline. The CDR3 runs to 15 residues. The V segment lost 2 bases and the J segment 5 bases; nucleotides outside the gene matches: 7.

The CDR3 DNA is TGTGCCAGCAGTTTACCCCCATCGGGGGGGTATGGCTACACCTTC. Its translation: CASSLPPSGGYGYTF. The rearrangement uses TRBV28 and TRBJ1-2, with D perhaps matching TRBD1 (5 bases). This CDR3 has 15 residues. Trimming pared 2 bases from V and 5 bases from J, leaving 15 bases between. Germline V gives CDR1 MDHEN, CDR2 SYDVKM.

This clone showed up just once. The chain combines TRBV30 with TRBJ2-7; D possibly corresponds to TRBD2 (7 bases). Germline CDR1 and CDR2: GTSNPN and SVGIG (reference sequence). V lost 5 bases, J lost 4 bases, and 12 bases lay in between. CDR3 length equals 12 residues. CDR3 residues: CAWEGGVYEQYF. The DNA of the CDR3 is TGTGCCTGGGAGGGGGGGGTTTACGAGCAGTACTTC.

The genes are TRBV6-5 and TRBJ2-7; 10 bases line up with TRBD2. J lost 1 base, V lost 9 bases, and 9 bases had no gene match. Germline CDR1 reads MNHEY; CDR2 reads SVGAGI. This CDR3 has 15 residues. The CDR3 DNA reads TGTGCCAGTCCACCCGGGACTAGCGCTTCCTACGAGCAGTACTTC. This translates into CASPPGTSASYEQYF.

V gene TRBV3-1 (or the pseudogene TRBV3-2) combines with J gene TRBJ1-1; D remains unclear. The ends were cut back, 1 base at V and 4 bases at J, with 7 bases in the middle. The germline V gene encodes CDR1 LGHDT and CDR2 YNNKEL (reference sequence). The CDR3 sequence is 13 residues long. The CDR3 DNA reads TGTGCCAGCAGCCAAGGGGTAGCCACTGAAGCTTTCTTT. Amino acids: CASSQGVATEAFF.

This clone has a single count. The chain combines TRBV28 with TRBJ1-1; D is perhaps TRBD1 (6 bases). The V end lost 2 bases, the J end lost 5 bases, and 12 bases lay between the germline ends. Germline CDR1 is MDHEN and CDR2 is SYDVKM. The CDR3 covers 14 residues. The CDR3, as DNA: TGTGCCAGCAGTTTAACCAGGGGAAGGACTGAAGCTTTCTTT. Protein sequence: CASSLTRGRTEAFF.

The chain recombines TRBV3-1 (or the pseudogene TRBV3-2) with TRBJ1-3; no firm D call. The CDR3 is 18 residues long. CDR1 LGHDT and CDR2 YNNKEL come from the germline V gene (reference sequence). With 1 base removed from V and 4 bases from J, the gap between germline ends came to 20 bases. The CDR3 loop reads CASSQVGSWPTGGNTIYF. CDR3 coding DNA: TGTGCCAGCAGCCAAGTTGGGTCGTGGCCGACGGGAGGAAACACCATATATTTT.

The CDR3: CASSPLGTTPPPETQYF. The CDR3 coding sequence is TGTGCCAGCAGCCCATTAGGGACTACCCCTCCTCCAGAGACCCAGTACTTC. The chain links TRBV3-1 (or the pseudogene TRBV3-2) to TRBJ2-5, with 7 bases fitting TRBD2. The CDR3 spans 17 residues. The J segment lost 4 bases and the V segment lost 4 bases, leaving 15 bases of the junction unmatched. Germline CDR1 reads LGHDT; CDR2 reads YNNKEL (reference sequence).

The V and J genes are TRBV5-4 and TRBJ2-7, with D possibly matching TRBD2 (5 bases). From germline, CDR1 is SGHNT and CDR2 YYREEE (reference sequence). This CDR3 has 16 residues. Trimming left V 2 bases short and J 6 bases short, with 21 bases between. In nucleotides, the CDR3 is TGTGCCAGCAGCTTTTCTGTCATACGGGGAAGGGCCGAGCAGTACTTC. The encoded protein is CASSFSVIRGRAEQYF.

The chain uses TRBV11-2 and TRBJ1-2, with D possibly TRBD1 on 5 matching bases. Germline V gene data show CDR1 as SGHAT and CDR2 as FQNNGV. V gave up 8 bases and J gave up 4 bases, with 17 bases separating them. This CDR3 has 14 residues. The CDR3 nucleotides read TGTGCCAGCTCTCATGTGGGACTAGGCTATGGCTACACCTTC. The encoded protein is CASSHVGLGYGYTF.

This chain uses TRBV18 with TRBJ1-5, with TRBD1 as a possible D gene (5 bases). The CDR3 covers 16 residues. Per the germline V gene, CDR1 is KGHSH and CDR2 is LQKENI. V was clipped by 6 bases and J by 6 bases, with 21 bases between them. DNA for the CDR3: TGTGCCAGCTCCCAATACGCCCCGGGGGAGACTCAGCCCCAGCATTTT. It translates to CASSQYAPGETQPQHF.

V gene TRBV4-3 combines with J gene TRBJ2-7; TRBD1 matches at 7 bases. The CDR3 spans 14 residues. V shed 1 base and J 4 bases; nucleotides not matched to a gene: 4. Germline V lookup: CDR1 LGHNA, CDR2 YSLEER. The CDR3: CASSQGTGRYEQYF. The CDR3 coding sequence is TGCGCCAGCAGCCAAGGGACAGGCAGATACGAGCAGTACTTC.

In regard to this clone: Because it lacks the conserved phenylalanine or tryptophan at the end, this CDR3 is likely a read error. Because the CDR3's place on the DNA is in doubt, the DNA is left out and the CDR3 is given as listed by TCRdb. The chain has TRBV20-1 and TRBJ2-7; TRBD2 is the table's D call and was not checked against the DNA. Germline CDR1 and CDR2: DFQATT and SNEGSKA (reference sequence). The CDR3 length is 11 residues, termini included. CDR3 sequence: CSAGETGSQAL.

Worth noting for this clone: This specimen includes other DNA sequences encoding the same CDR3. This chain connects TRBV11-2 to TRBJ1-1, with D perhaps TRBD1 (6 bases). V was cut by 0 bases and J by 4 bases, with 6 bases left in between. The CDR3 is 13 residues long. The germline V gene has CDR1 SGHAT and CDR2 FQNNGV. The CDR3 bases are TGTGCCAGCAGCTTAGAACAGGGCACTGAAGCTTTCTTT. Residues: CASSLEQGTEAFF.

The CDR3 spells CASSWGSRNEQYF. The CDR3 nucleotides read TGTGCCAGCAGCTGGGGCTCTAGGAACGAGCAGTACTTC. The V call is TRBV5-6, the J call TRBJ2-7; D may be TRBD1 (5 bases). In germline, CDR1 is SGHDT, CDR2 YYEEEE. V gave up 3 bases and J gave up 5 bases, with 12 bases separating them. The CDR3 totals 13 residues. Looking up the rest from reference TRBV5-6 and TRBJ2-7 gives the full variable domain: DAGVTQSPTHLIKTRGQQVTLRCSPKSGHDTVSWYQQALGQGPQFIFQYYEEEERQRGNFPDRFSGHQFPNYSSELNVNALLLGDSALYLCASSWGSRNEQYFGPGTRLTVT.

J is TRBJ1-1 and V is TRBV11-2; no reliable D call. The V gene's germline CDR1 is SGHAT and CDR2 FQNNGV. The V end was cut by 5 bases, the J end by 1 base, with 8 bases between. There are 13 residues in the CDR3. CDR3 nucleotides: TGTGCCAGCAGCCAACACCAGAACACTGAAGCTTTCTTT. The encoded protein is CASSQHQNTEAFF.

The chain combines TRBV9 with TRBJ2-1; 10 nucleotides align to TRBD2. V shed 3 bases, J shed 6 bases, and the junction held 12 bases outside the gene matches. The germline V gene has CDR1 SGDLS and CDR2 YYNGEE. CDR3 length equals 17 residues. CDR3 in amino acids: CASSEQIAGGLLNEQFF. In nucleotides, the CDR3 is TGTGCCAGCAGCGAACAAATAGCGGGAGGCCTCCTCAATGAGCAGTTCTTC.

Notes on this clone: Other DNA variants within this sample encode the same CDR3. V usage is TRBV19 and J usage is TRBJ1-1; possibly TRBD1 for D (5 bases). This CDR3 is built from 13 residues. V was trimmed by 3 bases and J by 4 bases, leaving 9 bases between them. Germline V gene data show CDR1 as LNHDA and CDR2 as SQIVND (reference sequence). The CDR3 reads CASSIGGGTEAFF. The CDR3 bases are TGTGCCAGTAGTATTGGGGGGGGCACTGAAGCTTTCTTT.